This TCR beta chain appears in the sequencing data of a study of blood T cell repertoires in COVID-19. Study-level information: The United States, Italy and Spain provided the acute and convalescent COVID-19 samples.

The assay was immunoSEQ multiplex PCR, and TCRdb's table has in-frame clones only and misses some. The table lists roughly 250,000 clones, around 85% of them singletons, with approximately 12% in the top ten. Recruited during active infection, patients (from Seattle) were subsequently followed longitudinally. This CDR3 region has 13 residues. The germline V and J ends were trimmed by 4 bases and 5 bases, with 11 bases remaining between them. Germline values: CDR1 LNHDA, CDR2 SQIVND (reference sequence). This receptor was taken from a woman between 25 and 40 years old with COVID-19, enrolled during active disease. The genes are TRBV19 and TRBJ1-1; D perhaps matches TRBD1 (5 bases). The sequenced material came from peripheral blood. In DNA form, the CDR3 reads TGTGCCAGTAGTAGCAGGGCGAAAACTGAAGCTTTCTTT. This codes for CASSSRAKTEAFF.